A single sample gave rise to the 32 T cell receptor beta chains below, sequenced in a study of cytomegalovirus exposure and HLA in healthy donors. 60 Vbeta and 13 Jbeta primers were used in PCR. Only in-frame clones appear in the TCRdb table, and some are missing; sequencing was by immunoSEQ multiplex PCR. The sample includes roughly 200,000 clones, 70% to 75% of them seen just once. The specimen sequenced was PBMCs. The receptor set was obtained from a male donor in good health and CMV-seronegative.

The rearrangement links TRBV2 to TRBJ1-5; 9 bases match TRBD1. With V trimmed by 5 bases and J by 5 bases, 4 bases remained unmatched. This CDR3 has 14 residues. Germline V gives CDR1 SNHLY, CDR2 FYNNEI. Written as DNA, the CDR3 is TGTGCCAGCAGTTGGGGACAGGGCGATCAGCCCCAGCATTTT. The encoded protein is CASSWGQGDQPQHF.

In DNA form, the CDR3 reads TGCAGCGTTGGTCGGGGAAGCAATCAGCCCCAGCATTTT. This translates into CSVGRGSNQPQHF. This chain uses TRBV29-1 with TRBJ1-5; unclear D gene. In germline, CDR1 is SQVTM, CDR2 ANQGSEA. The length of the CDR3 is 13 residues. V shed 4 bases and J shed 1 base, with 8 bases lying between them.

The rearrangement joins TRBV7-2 to TRBJ1-2, with 7 bases matching TRBD1. Trimming took 4 bases from V and 2 from J; bases not matched to a gene: 7. Germline V gene data show CDR1 as SGHTA and CDR2 as FQGNSA. The CDR3 is 15 residues long. DNA of the CDR3: TGTGCCAGCAGCTCACCGGGACAGACAAACTATGGCTACACCTTC. Encoded protein: CASSSPGQTNYGYTF.

V and J are TRBV19 and TRBJ1-5; D call uncertain. The germline V and J ends were trimmed by 4 bases and 9 bases, with 16 bases remaining between them. This CDR3 region has 14 residues. The germline CDR1 and CDR2 sequences are LNHDA and SQIVND (reference sequence). CDR3 protein: CASSTTRYSAPQHF. The CDR3 DNA is TGTGCCAGTAGTACGACACGATATTCAGCGCCCCAGCATTTT.

The chain links TRBV29-1 to TRBJ2-5; a possible D gene is TRBD1 (5 bases). Trimming left V 4 bases short and J 1 base short, with 10 bases between. This CDR3 has 13 residues. CDR1 is SQVTM, CDR2 ANQGSEA, per germline. This chain's CDR3 is CSVGRQTQETQYF. The CDR3 coding sequence is TGCAGCGTTGGCCGACAGACCCAAGAGACCCAGTACTTC. The full variable domain, its missing parts supplied by reference TRBV29-1 and TRBJ2-5, is SAVISQKPSRDICQRGTSLTIQCQVDSQVTMMFWYRQQPGQSLTLIATANQGSEATYESGFVIDKFPISRPNLTFSTLTVSNMSPEDSSIYLCSVGRQTQETQYFGPGTRLLVL.

The chain is built from TRBV7-9 and TRBJ1-2; 8 positions match TRBD1. Germline CDR1 SEHNR, CDR2 FQNEAQ (reference sequence). The CDR3 has 14 amino acids. Germline trimming cut 4 bases from V and 2 bases from J; bases unmatched to any gene: 3. The CDR3 reads CASSSTGANYGYTF. The CDR3, as DNA: TGTGCCAGCAGCTCGACAGGGGCGAACTATGGCTACACCTTC.

This clone was seen only a few times. The identical CDR3 is also encoded by other nucleotide sequences in the sample. V gene TRBV6-5 combines with J gene TRBJ1-2; D not certain. CDR1 is MNHEY, CDR2 SVGAGI, per germline. CDR3 length: 12 residues. V was shortened by 2 bases and J by 7 bases, with 8 bases between the two germline ends. Here the CDR3 DNA reads TGTGCCAGCAGTTACCCTCGAGGTGGCTACACCTTC. As protein: CASSYPRGGYTF.

This clone was counted ten times or more. For the CDR3, the DNA is TGTGCCAGTAGTATGAGGATGAATAGCAATCAGCCCCAGCATTTT. Translated, it gives CASSMRMNSNQPQHF. The rearrangement links TRBV19 to TRBJ1-5; D uncertain. The V end lost 3 bases, the J end lost 0 bases, and 9 bases lay between the germline ends. Germline V gene lookup returns CDR1 LNHDA and CDR2 SQIVND (reference sequence). This CDR3 is built from 15 residues. Using reference TRBV19 and TRBJ1-5 for the parts outside the CDR3, the full variable domain is DGGITQSPKYLFRKEGQNVTLSCEQNLNHDAMYWYRQDPGQGLRLIYYSQIVNDFQKGDIAEGYSVSREKKESFPLTVTSAQKNPTAFYLCASSMRMNSNQPQHFGDGTRLSIL.

The chain is built from TRBV5-1 and TRBJ2-5; 9 nucleotides line up with TRBD1. This CDR3 has 15 residues. Germline loops: CDR1 SGHRS, CDR2 YFSETQ. The ends lost 4 bases at V and 1 base at J; junction bases unmatched: 5. CDR3 amino acids: CASSPGQGIQETQYF. Written as DNA, the CDR3 is TGCGCCAGCAGCCCCGGACAGGGGATCCAAGAGACCCAGTACTTC.

There are a few counts of this clone. This chain links TRBV18 with TRBJ2-1, with TRBD2 matching 12 bases. The CDR3 is 19 residues long. Germline lookup yields CDR1 KGHSH and CDR2 LQKENI. V dropped 0 bases and J dropped 0; count of bases not matched to a gene: 6. Here the CDR3 reads CASSPPPGLAGYSYNEQFF. The DNA of the CDR3 is TGTGCCAGCTCACCACCCCCCGGACTAGCGGGGTACTCCTACAATGAGCAGTTCTTC.

The chain has TRBV7-3 and TRBJ1-1; no reliable D call. The germline CDR1 and CDR2 sequences are SGHTA and FQGTGA. The V end lost 2 bases, the J end lost 1 base, and 5 bases lay between the germline ends. This CDR3 has 13 amino acids. The CDR3 is CASSLLGNTEAFF. CDR3 in DNA: TGTGCCAGCAGCTTACTAGGGAACACTGAAGCTTTCTTT.

V usage is TRBV6-5 and J usage is TRBJ1-1, with 7 bases lining up with TRBD1. V lost 3 bases to trimming and J lost 10 bases; unmatched junction nucleotides: 11. There are 14 residues in the CDR3. The germline gives CDR1 MNHEY, CDR2 SVGAGI. The CDR3, as DNA: TGTGCCAGCAGTTATGACAGGGAAGTATTTCGAGCTTTCTTT. Protein product: CASSYDREVFRAFF.

The table lists this clone with a count of one. The chain has TRBV6-1 and TRBJ1-1, with 9 bases matching TRBD1. The CDR3 length is 14 residues. V trimming: 5 bases; J trimming: 6 bases; junction bases outside the gene matches: 7. The germline gives CDR1 MNHNS, CDR2 SASEGT. The CDR3 loop is CASSFGTGWAEAFF. CDR3 nucleotides: TGTGCCAGCAGTTTTGGGACAGGGTGGGCTGAAGCTTTCTTT.

This chain connects TRBV30 to TRBJ2-1, with 11 positions matching TRBD2. Per the germline V gene, CDR1 is GTSNPN and CDR2 is SVGIG (reference sequence). The trim removed 7 bases at V and 6 bases at J, leaving 8 bases unmatched. This CDR3 is 14 amino acids long. The CDR3 DNA is TGTGCCTCGACCATAGCGGGAGGGATCAATGAGCAGTTCTTC. It codes for CASTIAGGINEQFF.

The chain employs TRBV19 and TRBJ2-1; 10 nucleotides line up with TRBD1. The CDR3 covers 16 residues. Trimming took 4 bases from V and 7 from J; bases not matched to a gene: 10. The germline gives CDR1 LNHDA, CDR2 SQIVND (reference sequence). The CDR3 loop is CASSRSGTGVWNEQFF. For the CDR3, the DNA is TGTGCCAGTAGTAGATCAGGGACAGGGGTTTGGAATGAGCAGTTCTTC.

The CDR3 region is CASSQDKTSGIKNIQYF. Written as DNA, the CDR3 is TGTGCCAGCAGCCAAGATAAGACTAGCGGGATCAAAAACATTCAGTACTTC. The chain carries TRBV4-2 and TRBJ2-4, with TRBD2 identical over 11 bases. With 0 bases clipped from V and 3 bases from J, the junction kept 4 bases outside the gene matches. The germline V gene encodes CDR1 LGHNA and CDR2 YNFKEQ. This CDR3 spans 17 amino acids.

V is TRBV5-4 and J is TRBJ2-7; tentatively, D is TRBD2 (5 bases). V gave up 4 bases and J gave up 4 bases, with 12 bases separating them. The CDR3 is made up of 13 amino acids. Germline V gives CDR1 SGHNT, CDR2 YYREEE (reference sequence). The DNA of the CDR3 is TGTGCCAGCAGCGTCGGTCCGGGGTACGAGCAGTACTTC. It is translated as CASSVGPGYEQYF. Filled out from reference TRBV5-4 and TRBJ2-7, the complete variable domain reads ETGVTQSPTHLIKTRGQQVTLRCSSQSGHNTVSWYQQALGQGPQFIFQYYREEENGRGNFPPRFSGLQFPNYSSELNVNALELDDSALYLCASSVGPGYEQYFGPGTRLTVT.

Concerning this clone: Germline is not matched at one junction end, which may reflect a read error. This chain links TRBV7-9 with TRBJ2-1; D might be TRBD1 (5 bases). CDR3 length: 13 residues. Germline V gene sequence: CDR1 SEHNR, CDR2 FQNEAQ (reference sequence). The CDR3 protein is CSSSSGIYNEQFF. The DNA of the CDR3 is TGTTCCAGCAGCTCAGGGATCTACAATGAGCAGTTCTTC. The full variable domain, in which reference TRBV7-9 and TRBJ2-1 provide the parts outside the CDR3, is DTGVSQNPRHKITKRGQNVTFRCDPISEHNRLYWYRQTLGQGPEFLTYFQNEAQLEKSRLLSDRFSAERPKGSFSTLEIQRTEQGDSAMYLCSSSSGIYNEQFFGPGTRLTVL.

This clone was detected only a few times. The rearrangement links TRBV27 to TRBJ2-1; 8 bases are shared with TRBD1. Per the germline V gene, CDR1 is MNHEY and CDR2 is SMNVEV (reference sequence). There are 16 residues in the CDR3. Losses at the gene ends were 6 bases for V and 3 bases for J; bases not matched to a gene: 10. The CDR3 DNA reads as TGTGCCAGCAGCCATCGACAGGGGTCGGGCTACAATGAGCAGTTCTTC. Translating gives CASSHRQGSGYNEQFF.

The genes are TRBV6-6 and TRBJ1-5; TRBD1 matches at 7 bases. V was pared by 2 bases and J by 2 bases, with 6 bases of the junction left unmatched. Per germline, CDR1 MNHNY and CDR2 SVGAGI (reference sequence). This CDR3 has 16 amino acids. The CDR3 DNA is TGTGCCAGCAGTTACCCCGACAGGGCGGGCAATCAGCCCCAGCATTTT. Its protein product is CASSYPDRAGNQPQHF.

This sequence joins TRBV30 and TRBJ1-3, with unresolved D. CDR1 and CDR2 (germline): GTSNPN, SVGIG (reference sequence). The CDR3 covers 14 residues. The V end lost 4 bases, the J end lost 4 bases, and 14 bases lay between the germline ends. CDR3 in amino acids: CAWMTGNLGNTIYF. The CDR3 DNA reads TGTGCCTGGATGACGGGAAACTTAGGAAACACCATATATTTT. Combining the CDR3 with reference TRBV30 and TRBJ1-3 gives the whole variable domain SQTIHQWPATLVQPVGSPLSLECTVEGTSNPNLYWYRQAAGRGLQLLFYSVGIGQISSEVPQNLSASRPQDRQFILSSKKLLLSDSGFYLCAWMTGNLGNTIYFGEGSWLTVV.

The rearrangement uses TRBV7-9 and TRBJ1-1; D uncertain. Germline assignment: CDR1 SEHNR and CDR2 FQNEAQ (reference sequence). This CDR3 is built from 14 residues. Trimming removed 5 bases at V and 3 bases at J, with 13 bases between. The CDR3 loop is CASSPEGRHTEAFF. In DNA, the CDR3 is TGTGCCAGCAGCCCCGAAGGCAGGCACACTGAAGCTTTCTTT.

The V call is TRBV27, the J call TRBJ2-7, with 7 bases matching TRBD1. Germline loops: CDR1 MNHEY, CDR2 SMNVEV (reference sequence). With 5 bases clipped from V and 5 bases from J, the junction kept 9 bases outside the gene matches. The CDR3 has 14 amino acids. CDR3 protein: CASSRSQGFHEQYF. CDR3 in DNA: TGTGCCAGCAGTAGATCACAGGGGTTCCACGAGCAGTACTTC.

CDR3 in DNA: TGTGCCAGCAGTGGACTAGCGGGGGACACAGATACGCAGTATTTT. It encodes CASSGLAGDTDTQYF. V gene TRBV28 combines with J gene TRBJ2-3, with 13 positions matching TRBD2. The CDR3 has 15 amino acids. Germline V gene lookup returns CDR1 MDHEN and CDR2 SYDVKM. V lost 5 bases and J lost 2; bases outside the gene matches: 1.

The rearrangement links TRBV28 to TRBJ2-3, with TRBD2 as a possible D gene (5 bases). Germline lookup yields CDR1 MDHEN and CDR2 SYDVKM. V shed 3 bases and J shed 0 bases, with 13 bases lying between them. The CDR3 length is 16 residues. CDR3 nucleotide sequence: TGTGCCAGCAGTTTGACGGGGAGAACCAGCACAGATACGCAGTATTTT. Its protein product is CASSLTGRTSTDTQYF.

This chain connects TRBV6-5 to TRBJ2-2, with D possibly being TRBD1 (6 bases). The CDR3 totals 15 residues. Trimming removed 4 bases at V and 1 base at J, with 10 bases between. The germline gives CDR1 MNHEY, CDR2 SVGAGI. The chain's CDR3 is CASSLTGRNTGELFF. The CDR3 nucleotides read TGTGCCAGCAGTTTGACAGGCAGGAACACCGGGGAGCTGTTTTTT.

Details on this clone: Within the sample, other DNA sequences also encode this same CDR3. The V and J genes are TRBV7-2 and TRBJ2-1; D is ambiguous. Germline V gene lookup returns CDR1 SGHTA and CDR2 FQGNSA. V dropped 5 bases and J dropped 0 bases, with 5 bases sitting between them. The CDR3 is made up of 13 amino acids. The CDR3 DNA is TGTGCCAGCAGCCTAAGCTCCTACAATGAGCAGTTCTTC. Encoded protein: CASSLSSYNEQFF.

This rearrangement joins TRBV4-1 to TRBJ2-2; 10 bases align to TRBD2. Germline CDR1 MGHRA, CDR2 YSYEKL. This CDR3 has 17 amino acids. J gave up 5 bases and V 1 base, and 7 bases lay outside the gene matches. The CDR3 loop reads CASSQGQREGRTGELFF. The CDR3 DNA reads as TGCGCCAGCAGCCAAGGGCAGCGGGAGGGCCGGACCGGGGAGCTGTTTTTT.

V gene TRBV4-2 combines with J gene TRBJ2-1; TRBD2 agrees at 7 bases. Germline assignment: CDR1 LGHNA and CDR2 YNFKEQ. V was clipped by 0 bases and J by 4 bases; unmatched bases: 18. This CDR3 is built from 20 residues. CDR3 sequence (DNA): TGTGCCAGCAGCCAAGATCTGACCCCCGTGGCGGGAGAGGGGTACAATGAGCAGTTCTTC. Translation gives CASSQDLTPVAGEGYNEQFF.

V gene TRBV11-1 combines with J gene TRBJ2-5; D remains ambiguous. Germline V gives CDR1 SGHAT, CDR2 FQDESV (reference sequence). V lost 5 bases, J lost 5 bases, and 9 bases lay in between. The CDR3 sequence is 12 residues long. CDR3 loop: CASSRWPETQYF. The CDR3 DNA reads as TGTGCCAGCAGCCGATGGCCGGAGACCCAGTACTTC.

This CDR3 reads CASSLYSTSPGELFF. The CDR3 coding sequence is TGTGCCAGCAGCTTATACTCAACTAGTCCCGGGGAGCTGTTTTTT. The chain is built from TRBV7-2 and TRBJ2-2; possible D gene TRBD2, 5 bases. Germline CDR1 reads SGHTA; CDR2 reads FQGNSA. The germline V and J ends were trimmed by 2 bases and 6 bases, with 13 bases remaining between them. CDR3 size: 15 residues.

The V call is TRBV15, the J call TRBJ1-2, with a tentative D call TRBD1 (5 bases). The CDR3 is 14 residues long. The germline V and J ends were trimmed by 3 bases and 7 bases, with 15 bases remaining between them. CDR1 is LNHNV and CDR2 is YYDKDF in the germline V gene (reference sequence). DNA of the CDR3: TGTGCCACCAGCAGGGACGAACAGGTCCCTGGCTACACCTTC. As protein: CATSRDEQVPGYTF.